What follows are 9 T cell receptor beta chains derived from one specimen sequenced in a study of neurological immune-mediated disorders. A single record per CDR3 protein comes from TCRdb applying MiXCR to the 5' RACE reads. The sample consists of roughly 30,000 distinct CDR3 sequences, about 12% of them appearing once. Material: PBMCs. The receptors come from a woman in her sixties or seventies in good health.

With regard to this clonotype: A much larger clone lies one base from this, so it may be a read error. The gene calls are TRBV6-5 and TRBJ2-1; no reliable D call. The length of the CDR3 is 11 residues. CDR1 is MNHEY and CDR2 is SVGAGI in the germline V gene. V lost 7 bases, J lost 5 bases, and 6 bases lay in between. The CDR3 DNA sequence: TGTGCCAGCACAAGAAACAATGAGCAGTTCTTC. It yields the protein CASTRNNEQFF.

This clonotype occurred many times. The CDR3 loop reads CASSQEGLAGGETQYF. CDR3 DNA sequence: TGTGCCAGCAGCCAAGAGGGACTAGCGGGGGGAGAGACCCAGTACTTC. The chain employs TRBV4-2 and TRBJ2-5; 15 bases agree with TRBD2. Germline CDR1 reads LGHNA; CDR2 reads YNFKEQ. V gave up 0 bases and J gave up 4 bases; unmatched junction bases: 0. The CDR3 length is 16 residues.

This clonotype came up many times. The J gene is TRBJ2-1, the V gene TRBV4-3; D uncertain. V was shortened by 3 bases and J by 0 bases, with 9 bases between the two germline ends. Germline V gives CDR1 LGHNA, CDR2 YSLEER. CDR3 length: 15 amino acids. The chain's CDR3 is CASSQSWSSYNEQFF. CDR3 in DNA: TGCGCCAGCAGCCAGAGTTGGAGCTCCTACAATGAGCAGTTCTTC.

Many counts were recorded for this clonotype. V usage is TRBV6-6 and J usage is TRBJ1-2; 7 nucleotides align to TRBD1. Trimming took 7 bases from V and 6 from J; bases not matched to a gene: 23. CDR3 length: 18 amino acids. CDR1 and CDR2 from the germline V gene are MNHNY and SVGAGI (reference sequence). The CDR3 loop reads CASINSLFTGEPLDGYTF. The CDR3 DNA follows: TGTGCCAGCATCAATAGCCTCTTCACAGGGGAACCCCTCGATGGCTACACCTTC.

This clonotype has ten or more counts. The V gene is TRBV5-1, the J gene TRBJ1-4; 8 bases align to TRBD1. CDR3 length equals 14 residues. Germline assignment: CDR1 SGHRS and CDR2 YFSETQ. Trimming took 4 bases from V and 4 from J; bases not matched to a gene: 3. CDR3 coding DNA: TGCGCCAGCAGCACCGGACAGGGTAATGAAAAACTGTTTTTT. Translation gives CASSTGQGNEKLFF.

This clonotype qualifies as medium-sized (0.01 to 0.1%). The J gene is TRBJ2-7, the V gene TRBV12-3 or TRBV12-4; D possibly corresponds to TRBD1 (6 bases). Trimming removed 3 bases at V and 5 bases at J, with 14 bases between. The CDR3 covers 14 residues. This CDR3 is CASSFRTVGHEQYF. CDR3 nucleotide sequence: TGTGCCAGCAGTTTCAGGACAGTCGGGCACGAGCAGTACTTC.

This clonotype was counted ten times or more. V gene TRBV5-1 combines with J gene TRBJ1-5; 7 positions match TRBD1. The CDR3 loop spans 15 amino acids. Germline values: CDR1 SGHRS, CDR2 YFSETQ. V was pared by 4 bases and J by 7 bases, with 11 bases of the junction left unmatched. The CDR3 region has the DNA TGCGCCAGCAGCCCGTCACAGGGGTCCGGACAGCCCCAGCATTTT. Its protein is CASSPSQGSGQPQHF.

A remark on this clonotype: Here the CDR3 omits its conserved ending phenylalanine or tryptophan, so a read error is the likely source. The chain uses TRBV6-6 and TRBJ2-3, with D perhaps matching TRBD1 or TRBD2 (6 bases each). Germline V gene data show CDR1 as MNHNY and CDR2 as SVGAGI (reference sequence). Deletions cut 8 bases from V and 1 base from J, with 10 bases between. There are 13 residues in the CDR3. Here the CDR3 DNA reads TGTGCCAGCCGGGGGCCGTGCACAGATACGCAGTATTCT. Translating gives CASRGPCTDTQYS.

This clonotype has at least ten counts. The chain has TRBV12-3 or TRBV12-4 and TRBJ1-1, with no clear D. CDR3 length: 13 residues. V lost 6 bases and J 4 bases, leaving 12 bases between the germline ends. The CDR3 is CASSSGRATEAFF. CDR3 nucleotide sequence: TGTGCCAGCAGCTCCGGGAGGGCCACTGAAGCTTTCTTT.